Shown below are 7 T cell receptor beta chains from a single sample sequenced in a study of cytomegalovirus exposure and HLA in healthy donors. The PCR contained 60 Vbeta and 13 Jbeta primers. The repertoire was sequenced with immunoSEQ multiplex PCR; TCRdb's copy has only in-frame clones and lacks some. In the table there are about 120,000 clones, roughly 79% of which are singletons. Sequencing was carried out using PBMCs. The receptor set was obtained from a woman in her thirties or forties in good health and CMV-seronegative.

The CDR3 sequence is CASSFGLAGNTGELFF. CDR3 in DNA: TGTGCCAGCAGCTTTGGGCTAGCGGGAAACACCGGGGAGCTGTTTTTT. The chain employs TRBV5-5 and TRBJ2-2, with 9 bases aligning to TRBD2. The CDR3 has 16 residues. Germline CDR1 reads SGHKS; CDR2 reads YYEKEE (reference sequence). J was trimmed by 2 bases and V by 2 bases; bases with no gene match: 4.

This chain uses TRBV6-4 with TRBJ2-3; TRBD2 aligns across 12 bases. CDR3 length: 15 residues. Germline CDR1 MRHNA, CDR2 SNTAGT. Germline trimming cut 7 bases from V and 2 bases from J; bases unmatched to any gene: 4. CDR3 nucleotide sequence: TGTGCCAGCACCCCTAGCGGGGGGGCCACAGATACGCAGTATTTT. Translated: CASTPSGGATDTQYF.

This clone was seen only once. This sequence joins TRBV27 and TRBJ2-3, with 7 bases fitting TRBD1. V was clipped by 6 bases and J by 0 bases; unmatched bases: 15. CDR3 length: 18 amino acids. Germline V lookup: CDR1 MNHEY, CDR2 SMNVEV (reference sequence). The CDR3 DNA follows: TGTGCCAGCAGCTTAAAAGGAGTATCAGGGGGAAGCACAGATACGCAGTATTTT. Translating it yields CASSLKGVSGGSTDTQYF.

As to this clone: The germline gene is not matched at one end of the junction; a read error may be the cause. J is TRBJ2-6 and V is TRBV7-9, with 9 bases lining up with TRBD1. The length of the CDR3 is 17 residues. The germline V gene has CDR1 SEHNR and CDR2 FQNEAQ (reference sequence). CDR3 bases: TGTTCCAGCAGCCGTCCCGGGACAGGGTCTGGGGCCAACGTCCTGACTTTC. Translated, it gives CSSSRPGTGSGANVLTF.

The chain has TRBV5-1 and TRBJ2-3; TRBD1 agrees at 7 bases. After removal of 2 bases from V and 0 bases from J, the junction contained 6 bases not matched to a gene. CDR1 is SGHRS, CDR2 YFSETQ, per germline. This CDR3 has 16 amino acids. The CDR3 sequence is CASSLGTASSTDTQYF. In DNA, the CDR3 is TGCGCCAGCAGCTTAGGGACAGCTTCTAGCACAGATACGCAGTATTTT. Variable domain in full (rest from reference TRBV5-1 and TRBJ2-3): KAGVTQTPRYLIKTRGQQVTLSCSPISGHRSVSWYQQTPGQGLQFLFEYFSETQRNKGNFPGRFSGRQFSNSRSEMNVSTLELGDSALYLCASSLGTASSTDTQYFGPGTRLTVL.

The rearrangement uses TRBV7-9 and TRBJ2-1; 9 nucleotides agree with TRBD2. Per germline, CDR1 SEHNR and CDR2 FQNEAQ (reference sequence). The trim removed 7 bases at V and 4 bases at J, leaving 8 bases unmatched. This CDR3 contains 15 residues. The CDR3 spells CASKSSGSTYNEQFF. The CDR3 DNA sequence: TGTGCCAGCAAAAGTAGCGGGAGTACATACAATGAGCAGTTCTTC.

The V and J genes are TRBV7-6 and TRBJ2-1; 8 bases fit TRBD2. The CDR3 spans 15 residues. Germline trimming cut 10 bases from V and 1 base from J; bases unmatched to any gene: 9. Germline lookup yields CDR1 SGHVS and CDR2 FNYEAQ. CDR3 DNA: TGTGCCACCACCTCAGCGGGGGCGTCCTACAATGAGCAGTTCTTC. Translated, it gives CATTSAGASYNEQFF.